This entry features one T cell receptor (beta chain) sequence. The clone's antigen remains unknown. Base qualities are missing; no much larger clone stands one base away. The roughly 37 donors, aged about 6 to 100 years, were systemically healthy Caucasian individuals from Russia. Each donor gave ten milliliters of peripheral blood, collected into EDTA-treated Vacutainer tubes. Ficoll-Paque density-gradient centrifugation was used to isolate PBMCs, with at least 6.5 million per sample. Total RNA, at least 6 micrograms per sample, was extracted from PBMCs with Trizol reagent. For every donor, flow cytometry on a PBMC aliquot measured the percentage of naive CD45RAhigh/CD27high T cells. This specimen comes from a study of blood T cells in healthy people across ages (dated by TCRdb to the mid-2010s). Notes on the research overall: In model experiments, template switching captured roughly one uniquely barcoded TCR beta cDNA molecule for every two T cells. To track age-related changes in TCR beta repertoire diversity, the study relied on deep sequencing normalized with unique cDNA molecular identifiers. Four age groups were formed from the donors: young (average 16 years), middle-aged (around 37), aged (62) and long-lived (less than 85). To avoid experimental bias, donors of different ages were randomly spread across the sequencing lanes. Using the same blood draw, the study looked at two additional independent replicas of 1 million unique cDNA reads for two donors, one aged 18 to 29 and the other aged 80 or older.

There are 15 amino acids in the CDR3, from cysteine to phenylalanine inclusive. Only the CDR3 DNA stays, 45 bases, in frame from base 1. V is clipped by 4 bases and J by 1 base, and the sequence between their germline boundaries is 14 bases long. For CDR1 and CDR2, the germline V gene lists SGHDT and YYEEEE. Library construction relied on 5' RACE. This sample was sequenced with an Illumina HiSeq 2500. A second PCR of roughly 6 to 12 cycles was performed with a sample-barcoded 5' primer and a J-beta primer mix. Each TCR beta cDNA molecule received a unique molecular identifier from a template-switch 5' adaptor carrying 12 random nucleotides. At least 2.5 million CDR3-containing paired-end reads were obtained from each sample. First-strand cDNA synthesis was performed from all RNA using the Mint cDNA synthesis kit, with priming by a TRBC-specific oligonucleotide. Following uracil-DNA glycosylase treatment, a first 18-cycle PCR with universal primers M1SS and BC2_uni_R was performed on all cDNA. The authors' pipeline ran thus. For normalization, 1 million high-quality reads were randomly selected from each sample, with every read carrying a distinct molecular identifier. Reads sharing molecular identifiers were discarded rather than binned into consensus sequences. MiTCR, set to a Q25 quality threshold and the strictest error-elimination algorithm, was used for CDR3 identification, clonotype clustering and error correction. Lower-bound total TCR beta diversity was estimated with a nonparametric unseen species model using Euler transformation. Clones were called with MiXCR by TCRdb after fastp trimmed the public reads at Q25, and only in-frame beta chains were retained. Rows are unified per CDR3 protein, each entry keeping the most common DNA and genes. The V and J calls reflect TCRdb's pipeline rather than the authors' work. The sample table holds fewer than 1 million distinct CDR3 sequences, of which around two fifths were seen once. The ten biggest clones cover roughly 19% of the sample.

Paper-wide results and their limitations: Compared with the aged group, more naive CD4+ T cells, fewer expanded clones and increased TCR diversity were shown by the long-lived group, suggesting age selection. Observed TCR beta diversity per million T cells fell roughly linearly with age, and a significant reduction was already apparent by age around 36. The percentage of naive T cells measured by flow cytometry correlated strongly with observed TCR beta diversity. Donor CMV infection status was unknown, potentially confounding age-related changes in expanded clonotypes. Since profiling was done on bulk unsorted PBMCs, naive and antigen-experienced compartments could not be conclusively compared. Estimates of total diversity based on one million sequenced T cells were regarded as lower bounds and as underestimates.

The V and J segments used are TRBV5-6 and TRBJ2-5; TRBD2 is a weak D gene call, 6 bases matching. This clonotype originated in a man aged 60 to 69 in good health. Sequencing used blood. The DNA sequence is TGTGCCAGCAGCCCAGGGAGCGGGCGCCAAGAGACCCAGTACTTC. The encoded protein is CASSPGSGRQETQYF. Beyond the CDR3, the reference TRBV5-6 and TRBJ2-5 genes provide the residues; the full variable domain reads: DAGVTQSPTHLIKTRGQQVTLRCSPKSGHDTVSWYQQALGQGPQFIFQYYEEEERQRGNFPDRFSGHQFPNYSSELNVNALLLGDSALYLCASSPGSGRQETQYFGPGTRLLVL.